This TCR beta chain was identified during a study of identical twins' blood T cells (dated by TCRdb to 2012 to 2014). Study-wide context: Roughly 50 million Illumina reads were obtained across around 12 libraries, of which six were alpha-chain libraries and six were beta-chain libraries. To assess how genetics influences repertoire formation, the study used next-generation sequencing to compare the TCR alpha and beta chain repertoires of three pairs of monozygous twins. What the research found in general, with its limitations: Because the twins were raised together, environmental influences could not be ruled out as an explanation for the similarity between twins. Looking at the most abundant TCRbeta clonotypes, every donor had more CDR3 sequences in common with her twin than with unrelated donors. Validation by independent studies was stated to be required for the proposed role of the TCRalpha J segment in MHC recognition during thymic selection. V gene usage, even among non-selected out-of-frame TCRbeta clonotypes, was reported to be markedly more similar within twin pairs than between unrelated donors. The count of CDR3 clonotypes shared by two donors depended mainly on the product of the two donors' cloneset sizes, and twins did not clearly depart from this trend.

The library was obtained by 5' RACE. Sequencing was performed on an Illumina Genome Analyzer IIx. The RNA-based TCR cDNA libraries were made using a previously described protocol that was modified in several ways. Sample-specific barcodes were introduced on both ends of each TCR cDNA library during cDNA synthesis and amplification to prevent cross-contamination. The study's own analysis went as follows. Between about 95,000 and nearly 500,000 clonotypes were identified per individual, and roughly 2.2 to 3.6 million CDR3-containing reads were obtained per library. Reads carrying improper barcode index combinations were removed, after which the MiTCR software was used to build a cloneset for each library. While assembling CDR3 clonotypes, MiTCR filtered or rescued low-quality reads and corrected PCR and sequencing errors. Artificial out-of-frame clonotypes were mapped to in-frame sequences, with one indel allowed in the CDR3, and then removed. Similarity in V and J gene usage between donors was calculated as the Jensen-Shannon divergence divided by the mean entropy. In-frame beta chains were kept once TCRdb had trimmed the public reads at Q25 with fastp and called clones with MiXCR. One record per CDR3 amino acid sequence lists the most common genes and DNA. What appears here as the V and J calls and clone size reflects TCRdb's work, not the paper's. Within this sample are a few hundred thousand distinct CDR3 sequences, with more than 25% of them counted one time only. The biggest ten clones account for roughly 6.1% of the sample.

The donors were six healthy women who made up three monozygous twin pairs. All three twin pairs had been reared together, and it was thought likely that the same infectious agents and vaccines had been met by these twin pairs. TCR cDNA libraries were prepared from RNA that had been isolated from peripheral blood mononuclear cells. V loses 0 bases, J loses 5 bases, and the germline ends lie 13 bases apart. According to the germline V gene, CDR1 reads SQVTM and CDR2 reads ANQGSEA. The CDR3 contains 15 residues, cysteine and phenylalanine counted. CDR3 DNA only is kept here, 45 bases in frame from base 1. Points on this clonotype: There is no known antigen for this receptor. Qualities for individual bases were not recorded, and no much larger clone is one base off.

Recombination linked TRBV29-1 to TRBJ2-2; the D segment could be TRBD2, given 5 matching bases. The specimen sequenced was PBMCs. This receptor was taken from a woman aged 18-55 years in good health. The DNA sequence is given as TGCAGCGTTGAAGAGGGAAGGGAGCTAACCGGGGAGCTGTTTTTT. Its translation reads: CSVEEGRELTGELFF.